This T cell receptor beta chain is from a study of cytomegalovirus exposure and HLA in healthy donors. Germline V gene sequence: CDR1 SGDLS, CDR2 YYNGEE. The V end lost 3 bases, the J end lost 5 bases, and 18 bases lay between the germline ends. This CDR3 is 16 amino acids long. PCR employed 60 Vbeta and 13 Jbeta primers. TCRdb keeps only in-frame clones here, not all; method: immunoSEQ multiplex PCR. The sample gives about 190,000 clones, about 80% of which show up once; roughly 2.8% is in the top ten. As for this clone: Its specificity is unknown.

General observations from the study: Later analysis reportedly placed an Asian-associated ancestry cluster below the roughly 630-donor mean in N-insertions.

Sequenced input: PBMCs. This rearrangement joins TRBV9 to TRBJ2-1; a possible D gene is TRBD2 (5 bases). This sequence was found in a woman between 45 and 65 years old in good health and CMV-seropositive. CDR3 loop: CASSAPGIAINNEQFF. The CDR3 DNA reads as TGTGCCAGCAGCGCCCCCGGGATAGCGATCAACAATGAGCAGTTCTTC.